These 12 T cell receptor beta chains originate from one sample sequenced in a study of T-cell memory formation after mild COVID-19. MiXCR, applied by TCRdb to the 5' RACE reads, yields one record per CDR3 protein. The sample includes around 340,000 distinct CDR3 sequences, roughly 14% of them seen just once. Sequenced input: PBMCs or a T cell subset sorted from them (not recorded which). These receptors were collected from a man aged 18-30 years who had mild COVID-19 (a few samples of this study predate the infection). Cell type and time point are not known.

The table lists this clonotype with a few counts. J is TRBJ2-2 and V is TRBV6-1, with D tentatively TRBD1 (5 bases). The CDR3 covers 12 residues. The germline gives CDR1 MNHNS, CDR2 SASEGT. V shed 9 bases and J shed 5 bases, with 10 bases lying between them. CDR3 loop: CASHRSTGELFF. The CDR3, as DNA: TGTGCCAGTCACAGGAGTACCGGGGAGCTGTTTTTT.

This clonotype was observed a handful of times. The gene calls are TRBV7-3 and TRBJ2-1; TRBD2 might be the D (6 bases). In germline, CDR1 is SGHTA, CDR2 FQGTGA. The CDR3 loop spans 14 amino acids. The V end was cut by 5 bases, the J end by 2 bases, with 10 bases between. The DNA for the CDR3 is TGTGCCAGCAGCCCCGGAGGGACCTACAATGAGCAGTTCTTC. It translates to CASSPGGTYNEQFF.

CDR3 DNA sequence: TGTGCCAGCAGCCAAGATCGGGGGATTGAAGCTTTCTTT. As protein: CASSQDRGIEAFF. The chain joins TRBV3-1 to TRBJ1-1; a weak D match, TRBD1 (5 bases). This CDR3 is 13 amino acids long. Trimming stripped 0 bases from V and 7 bases from J, with 9 bases between. Per germline, CDR1 LGHDT and CDR2 YNNKEL (reference sequence).

In its sample, this clonotype was seen once. The rearrangement uses TRBV6-6 and TRBJ1-2, with D perhaps matching TRBD1 (5 bases). Between the trimmed V and J ends, which lost 10 bases and 4 bases, there was a span of 13 bases. Germline V gene lookup returns CDR1 MNHNY and CDR2 SVGAGI (reference sequence). The CDR3 is 12 amino acids. The CDR3 sequence: CATSTALYGYTF. CDR3 bases: TGTGCCACTTCGACAGCCCTCTATGGCTACACCTTC.

This clonotype was counted a few times. The chain couples TRBV5-5 to TRBJ2-5; weak D call: TRBD2 (7 bases). The CDR3 length is 15 residues. Trimming took 4 bases from V and 5 from J, leaving 18 bases between them. CDR1 is SGHKS, CDR2 YYEKEE, per germline (reference sequence). The CDR3 reads CASSQGLLGGETQYF. CDR3 nucleotide sequence: TGTGCCAGCAGCCAGGGACTATTAGGGGGGGAGACCCAGTACTTC.

This sequence joins TRBV7-2 and TRBJ1-6, with D perhaps TRBD1 (6 bases). The CDR3 length is 15 residues. V lost 3 bases to trimming and J lost 4 bases, with 10 bases between them. The germline CDR1 and CDR2 sequences are SGHTA and FQGNSA. CDR3 amino acids: CASSFRTAYNSPLHF. Written as DNA, the CDR3 is TGTGCCAGCAGCTTTCGGACAGCATATAATTCACCCCTCCACTTT.

Only a few counts were recorded for this clonotype. This rearrangement joins TRBV27 to TRBJ2-2; 9 nucleotides match TRBD1. V lost 6 bases and J lost 5; bases outside the gene matches: 10. The CDR3 loop spans 16 amino acids. Germline-derived CDR1 and CDR2 are MNHEY and SMNVEV (reference sequence). This CDR3 reads CASSYTGGRRTGELFF. CDR3 bases: TGTGCCAGCAGCTATACAGGGGGCAGAAGGACCGGGGAGCTGTTTTTT.

There are many counts of this clonotype. This sequence joins TRBV5-1 and TRBJ2-2, with 8 bases aligning to TRBD1. The V segment lost 4 bases and the J segment 1 base; nucleotides outside the gene matches: 6. The length of the CDR3 is 16 residues. Germline loops: CDR1 SGHRS, CDR2 YFSETQ. CDR3 region: CASSRTGFQNTGELFF. DNA for the CDR3: TGCGCCAGCAGCAGGACAGGGTTCCAGAACACCGGGGAGCTGTTTTTT. Full variable domain (remainder filled in from reference TRBV5-1 and TRBJ2-2): KAGVTQTPRYLIKTRGQQVTLSCSPISGHRSVSWYQQTPGQGLQFLFEYFSETQRNKGNFPGRFSGRQFSNSRSEMNVSTLELGDSALYLCASSRTGFQNTGELFFGEGSRLTVL.

This clonotype occurred many times. The chain recombines TRBV7-9 with TRBJ2-5; D is unclear. In germline, CDR1 is SEHNR, CDR2 FQNEAQ (reference sequence). V was trimmed by 4 bases and J by 5 bases, leaving 5 bases between them. The CDR3 length is 11 residues. The CDR3 DNA follows: TGTGCCAGCAGCTCTGGCGAGACCCAGTACTTC. This translates into CASSSGETQYF.

V usage is TRBV20-1 and J usage is TRBJ2-3; 7 nucleotides align to TRBD2. V dropped 5 bases and J dropped 5; count of bases not matched to a gene: 10. The CDR3 has 14 amino acids. The germline V gene encodes CDR1 DFQATT and CDR2 SNEGSKA (reference sequence). CDR3 coding DNA: TGCAGTGCTCGAGGGAGGGCCTGGGGAGATACGCAGTATTTT. As protein: CSARGRAWGDTQYF.

This clonotype appeared a few times. The gene calls are TRBV7-2 and TRBJ2-7; a possible D gene is TRBD1 (5 bases). The germline V gene has CDR1 SGHTA and CDR2 FQGNSA. This CDR3 is built from 14 residues. V was clipped by 5 bases and J by 0 bases, with 11 bases between them. The CDR3 nucleotides are TGTGCCAGCAGCGCTGCAGGGTTCTCCTACGAGCAGTACTTC. This translates into CASSAAGFSYEQYF.

This clonotype was observed a handful of times. V is TRBV7-6 and J is TRBJ2-7, with D unresolved. The CDR3 sequence is 15 residues long. V was pared by 5 bases and J by 2 bases, with 16 bases between. Per germline, CDR1 SGHVS and CDR2 FNYEAQ. CDR3 region: CASSKRLGFPYEQYF. The CDR3 DNA reads TGTGCCAGCAGCAAAAGGCTGGGATTCCCCTACGAGCAGTACTTC. The variable domain in full, completed from reference TRBV7-6 and TRBJ2-7, reads GAGVSQSPRYKVTKRGQDVALRCDPISGHVSLYWYRQALGQGPEFLTYFNYEAQQDKSGLPNDRFSAERPEGSISTLTIQRTEQRDSAMYRCASSKRLGFPYEQYFGPGTRLTVT.